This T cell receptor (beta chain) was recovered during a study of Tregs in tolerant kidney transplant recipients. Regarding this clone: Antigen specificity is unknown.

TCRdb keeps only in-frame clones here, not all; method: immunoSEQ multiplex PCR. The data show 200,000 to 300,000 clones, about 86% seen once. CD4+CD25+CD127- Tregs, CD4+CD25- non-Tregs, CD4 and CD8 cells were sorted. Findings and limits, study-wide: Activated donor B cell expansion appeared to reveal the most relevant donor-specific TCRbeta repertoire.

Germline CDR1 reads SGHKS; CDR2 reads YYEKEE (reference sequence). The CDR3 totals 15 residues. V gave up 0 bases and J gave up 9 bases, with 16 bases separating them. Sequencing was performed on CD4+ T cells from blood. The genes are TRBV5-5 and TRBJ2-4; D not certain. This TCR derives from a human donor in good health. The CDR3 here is CASSLDLIRVTIQYF. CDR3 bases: TGTGCCAGCAGCTTGGATCTCATTAGAGTAACCATTCAGTACTTC.